These 18 T cell receptor beta chains were sequenced from one sample in a study of T-cell memory formation after mild COVID-19. A single record per CDR3 protein comes from TCRdb applying MiXCR to the 5' RACE reads. The sample yields hundreds of thousands of distinct CDR3 sequences, about a fifth seen once. Sequencing input: PBMCs or a T cell subset sorted from them (not recorded which). The receptors originated from an adult woman who had mild COVID-19 (a few samples of this study predate the infection). Cell type and time point are not known.

The V call is TRBV4-1, the J call TRBJ1-3; D gene uncertain. Trimming left V 4 bases short and J 2 bases short, with 15 bases between. The CDR3 is 16 amino acids. CDR1 and CDR2 (germline): MGHRA, YSYEKL. The CDR3 nucleotides read TGCGCCAGCAGCCCCAACTTGGGCGCGACTGGAAACACCATATATTTT. This sequence encodes CASSPNLGATGNTIYF.

This clonotype was seen more than once but under ten times. This rearrangement joins TRBV7-3 to TRBJ2-3, with 11 bases fitting TRBD2. Germline V CDR1 and CDR2: SGHTA, FQGTGA. The junction had 6 bases not matched to a gene; V was cut back by 4 bases and J by 6 bases. The CDR3 consists of 15 residues. The CDR3 region has the DNA TGTGCCAGCAGCTCCCCGACTAGCGGGGTGGATACGCAGTATTTT. Translating gives CASSSPTSGVDTQYF.

This clonotype was counted a few times. The chain combines TRBV7-2 with TRBJ2-5, with D perhaps TRBD2 (5 bases). CDR1 is SGHTA, CDR2 FQGNSA, per germline. V was trimmed by 0 bases and J by 11 bases, leaving 10 bases between them. This CDR3 comprises 12 residues. For the CDR3, the DNA is TGTGCCAGCAGCTTAGCGGGGAGTTCTCAGTACTTC. Translated, it gives CASSLAGSSQYF.

This clonotype was seen a few times. The V and J genes are TRBV18 and TRBJ2-5; the match to TRBD1 covers 7 bases. This CDR3 spans 14 amino acids. Germline V gene lookup returns CDR1 KGHSH and CDR2 LQKENI. With 0 bases clipped from V and 5 bases from J, the junction kept 3 bases outside the gene matches. CDR3 sequence reads: CASSPPGTVETQYF. CDR3 nucleotide sequence: TGTGCCAGCTCACCACCCGGGACAGTGGAGACCCAGTACTTC.

This chain connects TRBV30 to TRBJ1-2, with D perhaps TRBD1 (5 bases). Trimming took off 0 bases at V and 3 bases at J, with 8 bases between the two ends. The germline V gene has CDR1 GTSNPN and CDR2 SVGIG (reference sequence). This CDR3 has 13 amino acids. The CDR3 region has the DNA TGTGCCTGGAGTGTACAACAGGACTATGGCTACACCTTC. It yields the protein CAWSVQQDYGYTF.

The table lists this clonotype with a count of one. V is TRBV14 and J is TRBJ1-2; D ambiguous. Trimming removed 4 bases from V and 4 bases from J, with 10 bases in between. The CDR3 is 13 amino acids. Germline V lookup: CDR1 SGHDN, CDR2 FVKESK. The CDR3, as DNA: TGTGCCAGCAGCCCGGCAGAGGCCTATGGCTACACCTTC. It encodes CASSPAEAYGYTF.

The chain uses TRBV6-4 and TRBJ2-4; D could derive from TRBD1 or TRBD2 (6 bases each). This CDR3 region has 13 residues. V was trimmed by 3 bases and J by 9 bases, leaving 12 bases between them. Germline V gene sequence: CDR1 MRHNA, CDR2 SNTAGT. In DNA, the CDR3 is TGTGCCAGCAGTGAGTCGGGGGCCGGCATTCAGTACTTC. Translated, it gives CASSESGAGIQYF.

A remark on this clonotype: A read error may produce the germline difference seen at one junction end. V is TRBV7-7 and J is TRBJ2-3; TRBD1 or TRBD2 may be the D gene (6 bases each). Germline V gene sequence: CDR1 SSHAT, CDR2 FNYEAQ (reference sequence). The length of the CDR3 is 17 residues. Here the CDR3 reads CASSSGGGRASTDTQYF. Written as DNA, the CDR3 is TGTGCTAGCAGCTCCGGGGGCGGGCGCGCTAGCACAGATACGCAGTATTTT.

This chain's CDR3 is CASSPVKKGTAFF. CDR3 DNA: TGTGCCAGCAGCCCGGTTAAAAAGGGTACAGCTTTCTTT. The chain carries TRBV9 and TRBJ1-1, with unresolved D. Looked up from germline, CDR1 is SGDLS and CDR2 is YYNGEE. The V gene lost 4 bases and the J gene lost 10 bases, with 17 bases spanning the gap. This CDR3 has 13 residues.

This clonotype was recorded a few times. This chain connects TRBV15 to TRBJ2-7; TRBD1 or TRBD2 may be the D gene (5 bases each). The CDR3 is made up of 16 amino acids. Germline loops: CDR1 LNHNV, CDR2 YYDKDF (reference sequence). V was trimmed by 0 bases and J by 1 base, leaving 13 bases between them. CDR3 nucleotide sequence: TGTGCCACCAGCAGAGATCGGGGCAGCGGATCCTACGAGCAGTACTTC. It specifies CATSRDRGSGSYEQYF.

This clonotype turned up a few times. The chain couples TRBV5-5 to TRBJ1-2; D uncertain. This CDR3 has 16 residues. CDR1 is SGHKS, CDR2 YYEKEE, per germline (reference sequence). Trimming removed 4 bases at V and 4 bases at J, with 20 bases between. CDR3 in amino acids: CASSMSTTGSVYGYTF. The CDR3 DNA reads as TGTGCCAGCAGCATGAGCACCACCGGGTCCGTCTATGGCTACACCTTC. The full variable domain, rest sourced from reference TRBV5-5 and TRBJ1-2, is DAGVTQSPTHLIKTRGQQVTLRCSPISGHKSVSWYQQVLGQGPQFIFQYYEKEERGRGNFPDRFSARQFPNYSSELNVNALLLGDSALYLCASSMSTTGSVYGYTFGSGTRLTVV.

V and J are TRBV30 and TRBJ1-1, with D hard to call. Germline lookup yields CDR1 GTSNPN and CDR2 SVGIG (reference sequence). The CDR3 has 14 residues. V dropped 5 bases and J dropped 4 bases, with 17 bases sitting between them. The CDR3 here is CAWSHSTKFTEAFF. CDR3 in DNA: TGTGCCTGGTCCCACAGTACGAAGTTCACTGAAGCTTTCTTT.

V usage is TRBV20-1 and J usage is TRBJ2-2; 7 bases are a match to TRBD1. Trimming at V came to 1 base and at J to 3 bases, leaving 5 bases not matched to a gene. The CDR3 has 15 amino acids. The germline gives CDR1 DFQATT, CDR2 SNEGSKA (reference sequence). Here the CDR3 DNA reads TGCAGTGCTAGAGTTTTAACAGGGGACACCGGGGAGCTGTTTTTT. Protein sequence: CSARVLTGDTGELFF.

This clonotype was counted a few times. CDR3 coding DNA: TGTGCCACCAGTGATTTCTCCGGGACAGGCCTACATGAGCAGTTCTTC. Its protein product is CATSDFSGTGLHEQFF. This sequence joins TRBV24-1 and TRBJ2-1; 8 bases map to TRBD1. Germline CDR1 reads KGHDR; CDR2 reads SFDVKD. The CDR3 spans 16 residues. V lost 1 base to trimming and J lost 8 bases; unmatched junction nucleotides: 9.

The sample holds a few counts of this clonotype. The chain links TRBV11-2 to TRBJ2-7; 8 bases fit TRBD2. Germline-derived CDR1 and CDR2 are SGHAT and FQNNGV. CDR3 length: 16 residues. The V segment lost 5 bases and the J segment 0 bases; nucleotides outside the gene matches: 9. The CDR3 loop is CASSPRWGTSSYEQYF. CDR3 nucleotide sequence: TGTGCCAGCAGCCCGAGGTGGGGGACTAGCTCCTACGAGCAGTACTTC.

This clonotype was seen only a few times. At one end, the junction sequence differs from germline, possibly due to a read error. CDR3: CATSEGSNAGQKSLF. Written as DNA, the CDR3 is TGTGCCACCAGTGAAGGATCGAATGCAGGGCAGAAGTCTCTCTTC. The rearrangement uses TRBV24-1 and TRBJ1-2, with D maybe TRBD1 (5 bases). Germline V gives CDR1 KGHDR, CDR2 SFDVKD. The CDR3 sequence is 15 residues long.

CDR3 region: CSARDLGREGVYNEQFF. CDR3 sequence (DNA): TGCAGTGCTAGAGATCTGGGGCGGGAGGGCGTCTACAATGAGCAGTTCTTC. The gene calls are TRBV20-1 and TRBJ2-1; TRBD2 aligns across 9 bases. The ends lost 0 bases at V and 3 bases at J; junction bases unmatched: 9. Germline V lookup: CDR1 DFQATT, CDR2 SNEGSKA (reference sequence). The CDR3 totals 17 residues.

This chain links TRBV18 with TRBJ2-3, with D hard to call. V lost 3 bases, J lost 13 bases, and 17 bases lay in between. The germline gives CDR1 KGHSH, CDR2 LQKENI. CDR3 length: 13 amino acids. The CDR3 DNA sequence: TGTGCCAGCTCACCGTCGACTGGGGAAATGGAGTATTTT. Its translation: CASSPSTGEMEYF.